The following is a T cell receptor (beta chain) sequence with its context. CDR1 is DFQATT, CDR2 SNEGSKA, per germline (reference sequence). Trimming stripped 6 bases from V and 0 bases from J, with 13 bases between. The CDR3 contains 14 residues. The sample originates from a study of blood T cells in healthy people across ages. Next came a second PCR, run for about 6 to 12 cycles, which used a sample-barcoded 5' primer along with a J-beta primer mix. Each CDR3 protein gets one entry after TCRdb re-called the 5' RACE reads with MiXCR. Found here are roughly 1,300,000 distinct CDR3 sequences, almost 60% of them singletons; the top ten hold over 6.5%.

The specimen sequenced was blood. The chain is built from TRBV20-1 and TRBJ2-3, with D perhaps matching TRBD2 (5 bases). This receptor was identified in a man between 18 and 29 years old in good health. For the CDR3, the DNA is TGCAGTGCCGACCCGGACTGGAGCACAGATACGCAGTATTTT. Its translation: CSADPDWSTDTQYF.